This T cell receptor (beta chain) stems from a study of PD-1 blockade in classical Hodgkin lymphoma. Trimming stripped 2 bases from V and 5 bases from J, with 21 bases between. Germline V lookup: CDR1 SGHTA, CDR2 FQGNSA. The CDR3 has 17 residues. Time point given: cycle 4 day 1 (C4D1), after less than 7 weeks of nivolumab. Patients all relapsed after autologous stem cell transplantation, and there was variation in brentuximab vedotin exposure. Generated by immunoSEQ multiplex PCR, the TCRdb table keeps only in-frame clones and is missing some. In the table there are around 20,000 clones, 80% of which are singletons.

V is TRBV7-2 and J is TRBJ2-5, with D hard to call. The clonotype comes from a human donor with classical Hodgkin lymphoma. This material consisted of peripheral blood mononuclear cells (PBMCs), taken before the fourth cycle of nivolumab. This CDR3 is CASSLYGLSILSETQYF. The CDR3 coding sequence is TGTGCCAGCAGCTTATATGGCCTATCGATATTGAGTGAGACCCAGTACTTC.